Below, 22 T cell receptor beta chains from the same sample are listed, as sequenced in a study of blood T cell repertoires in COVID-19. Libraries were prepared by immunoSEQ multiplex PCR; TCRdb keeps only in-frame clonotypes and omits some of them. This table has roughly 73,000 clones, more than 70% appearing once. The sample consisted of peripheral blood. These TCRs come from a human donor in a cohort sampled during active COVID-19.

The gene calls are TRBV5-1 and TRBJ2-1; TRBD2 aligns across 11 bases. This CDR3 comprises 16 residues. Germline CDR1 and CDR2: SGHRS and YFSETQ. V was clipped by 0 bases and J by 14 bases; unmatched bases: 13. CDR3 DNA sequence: TGCGCCAGCAGCTTGGCGACTAGCGGGATGGGGTCGAGTGAGTTCTTC. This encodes CASSLATSGMGSSEFF.

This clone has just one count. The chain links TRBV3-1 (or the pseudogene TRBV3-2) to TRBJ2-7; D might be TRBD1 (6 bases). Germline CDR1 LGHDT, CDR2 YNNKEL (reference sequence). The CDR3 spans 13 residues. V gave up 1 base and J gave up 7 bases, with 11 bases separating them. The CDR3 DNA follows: TGTGCCAGCAGCCAAGTCCCAGGGGTTGAGCAGTACTTC. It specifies CASSQVPGVEQYF.

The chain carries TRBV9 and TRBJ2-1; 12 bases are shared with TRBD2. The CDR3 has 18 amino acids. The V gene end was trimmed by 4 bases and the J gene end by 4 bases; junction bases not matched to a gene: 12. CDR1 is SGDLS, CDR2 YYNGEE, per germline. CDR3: CASSPGLAGGGPYNEQFF. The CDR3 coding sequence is TGTGCCAGCAGCCCGGGCCTAGCGGGAGGGGGTCCTTACAATGAGCAGTTCTTC.

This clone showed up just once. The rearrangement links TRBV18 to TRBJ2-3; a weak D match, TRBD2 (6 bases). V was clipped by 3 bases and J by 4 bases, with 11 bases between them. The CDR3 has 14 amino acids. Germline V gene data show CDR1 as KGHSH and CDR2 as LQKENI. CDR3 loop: CASSPTPSADTQYF. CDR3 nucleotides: TGTGCCAGCTCACCGACGCCTAGCGCAGATACGCAGTATTTT. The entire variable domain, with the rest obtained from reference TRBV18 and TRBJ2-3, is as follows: NAGVMQNPRHLVRRRGQEARLRCSPMKGHSHVYWYRQLPEEGLKFMVYLQKENIIDESGMPKERFSAEFPKEGPSILRIQQVVRGDSAAYFCASSPTPSADTQYFGPGTRLTVL.

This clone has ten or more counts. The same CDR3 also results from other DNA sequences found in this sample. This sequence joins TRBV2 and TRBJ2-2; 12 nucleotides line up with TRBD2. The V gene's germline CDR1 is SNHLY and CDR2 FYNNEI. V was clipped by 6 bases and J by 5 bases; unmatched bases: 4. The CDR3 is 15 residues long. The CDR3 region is CASRTGTSGTGELFF. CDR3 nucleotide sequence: TGTGCCAGCAGGACGGGGACTAGCGGGACCGGGGAGCTGTTTTTT.

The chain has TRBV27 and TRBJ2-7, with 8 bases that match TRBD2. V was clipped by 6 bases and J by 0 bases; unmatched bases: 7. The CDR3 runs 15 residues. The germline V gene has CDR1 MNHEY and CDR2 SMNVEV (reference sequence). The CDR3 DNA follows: TGTGCCAGCAGCGGGGGGGCAGGCCTCTCCTACGAGCAGTACTTC. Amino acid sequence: CASSGGAGLSYEQYF.

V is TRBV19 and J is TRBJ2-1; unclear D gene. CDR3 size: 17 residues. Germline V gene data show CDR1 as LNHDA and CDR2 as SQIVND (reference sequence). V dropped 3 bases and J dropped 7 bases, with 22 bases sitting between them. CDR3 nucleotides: TGTGCCAGTAGTATCAATACGGGTGAGAAATGGTATAATGAGCAGTTCTTC. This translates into CASSINTGEKWYNEQFF.

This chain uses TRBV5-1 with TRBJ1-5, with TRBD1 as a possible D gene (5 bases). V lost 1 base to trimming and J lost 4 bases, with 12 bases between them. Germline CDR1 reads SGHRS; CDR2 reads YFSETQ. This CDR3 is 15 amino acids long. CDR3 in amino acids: CASSLTPGVNQPQHF. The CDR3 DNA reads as TGCGCCAGCAGCTTGACCCCGGGGGTGAATCAGCCCCAGCATTTT.

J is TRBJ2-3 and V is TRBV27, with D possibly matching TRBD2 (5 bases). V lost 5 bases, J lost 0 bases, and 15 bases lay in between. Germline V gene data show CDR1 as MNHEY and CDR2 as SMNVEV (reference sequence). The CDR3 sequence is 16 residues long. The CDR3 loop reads CASSGVGGGSTDTQYF. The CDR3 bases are TGTGCCAGCAGTGGTGTTGGTGGCGGGAGCACAGATACGCAGTATTTT.

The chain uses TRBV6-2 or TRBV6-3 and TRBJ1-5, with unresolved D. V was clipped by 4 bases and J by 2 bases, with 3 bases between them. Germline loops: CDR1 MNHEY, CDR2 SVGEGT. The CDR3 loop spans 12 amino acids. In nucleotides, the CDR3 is TGTGCCAGCAGTTTCGGCAATCAGCCCCAGCATTTT. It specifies CASSFGNQPQHF.

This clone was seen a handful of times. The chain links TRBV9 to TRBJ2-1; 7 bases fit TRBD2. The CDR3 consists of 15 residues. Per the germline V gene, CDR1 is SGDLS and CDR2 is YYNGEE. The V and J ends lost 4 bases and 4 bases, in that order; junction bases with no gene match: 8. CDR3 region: CASSLDGTTYNEQFF. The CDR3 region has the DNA TGTGCCAGCAGCTTGGACGGGACTACATACAATGAGCAGTTCTTC.

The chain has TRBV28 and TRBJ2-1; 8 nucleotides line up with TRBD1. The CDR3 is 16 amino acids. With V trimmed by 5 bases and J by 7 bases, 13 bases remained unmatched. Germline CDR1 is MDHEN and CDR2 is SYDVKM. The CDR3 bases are TGTGCCAGCAGTCCAGGAAGTGCCAGGGGGCGGAATGAGCAGTTCTTC. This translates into CASSPGSARGRNEQFF.

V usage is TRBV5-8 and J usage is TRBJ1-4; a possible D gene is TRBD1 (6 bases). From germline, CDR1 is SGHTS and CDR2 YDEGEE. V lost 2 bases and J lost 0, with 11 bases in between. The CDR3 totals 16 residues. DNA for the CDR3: TGTGCCAGCAGCTTTGGACAGATTGCAACTAATGAAAAACTGTTTTTT. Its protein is CASSFGQIATNEKLFF.

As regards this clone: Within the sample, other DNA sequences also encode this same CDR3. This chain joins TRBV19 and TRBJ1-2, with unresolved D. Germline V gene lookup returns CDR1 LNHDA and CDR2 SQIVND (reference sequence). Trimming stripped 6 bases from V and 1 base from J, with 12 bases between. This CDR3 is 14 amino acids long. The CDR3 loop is CASRVDIDNYGYTF. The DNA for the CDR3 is TGTGCCAGTAGAGTCGACATAGATAACTATGGCTACACCTTC.

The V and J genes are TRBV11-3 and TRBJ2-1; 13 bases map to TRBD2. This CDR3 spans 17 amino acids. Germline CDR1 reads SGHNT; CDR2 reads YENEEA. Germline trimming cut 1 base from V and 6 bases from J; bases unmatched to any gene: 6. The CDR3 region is CASSLVAGLAGINEQFF. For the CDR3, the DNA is TGTGCCAGCAGCTTAGTCGCGGGACTAGCGGGGATCAATGAGCAGTTCTTC.

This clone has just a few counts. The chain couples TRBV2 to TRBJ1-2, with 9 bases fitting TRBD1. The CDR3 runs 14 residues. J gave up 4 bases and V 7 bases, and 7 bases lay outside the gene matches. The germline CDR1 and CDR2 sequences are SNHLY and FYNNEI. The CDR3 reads CASTPTGGGYGYTF. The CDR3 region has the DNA TGTGCCAGCACTCCGACAGGGGGAGGCTATGGCTACACCTTC.

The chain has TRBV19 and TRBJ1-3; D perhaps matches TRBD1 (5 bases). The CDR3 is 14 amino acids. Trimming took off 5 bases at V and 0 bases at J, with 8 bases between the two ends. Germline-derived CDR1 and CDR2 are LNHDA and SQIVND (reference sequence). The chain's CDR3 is CASSDSLSGNTIYF. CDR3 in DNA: TGTGCCAGTAGTGACAGCCTCTCTGGAAACACCATATATTTT.

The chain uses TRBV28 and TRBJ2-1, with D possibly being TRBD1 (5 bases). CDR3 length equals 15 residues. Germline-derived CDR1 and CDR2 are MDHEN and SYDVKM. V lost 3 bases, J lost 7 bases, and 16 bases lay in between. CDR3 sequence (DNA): TGTGCCAGCAGTTTGATGGCAGGGCTGTGGAATGAGCAGTTCTTC. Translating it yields CASSLMAGLWNEQFF.

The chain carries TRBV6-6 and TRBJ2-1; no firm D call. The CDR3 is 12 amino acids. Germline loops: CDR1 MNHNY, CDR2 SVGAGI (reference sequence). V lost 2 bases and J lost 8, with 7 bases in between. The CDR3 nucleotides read TGTGCCAGCAGTTACCCAGATTATGAGCAGTTCTTC. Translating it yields CASSYPDYEQFF.

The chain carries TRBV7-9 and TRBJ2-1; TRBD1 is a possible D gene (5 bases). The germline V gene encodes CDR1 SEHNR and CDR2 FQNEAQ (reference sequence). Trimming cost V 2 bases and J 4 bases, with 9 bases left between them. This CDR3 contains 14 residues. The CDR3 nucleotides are TGTGCCAGCAGCTTACAGGGAAGGTACAATGAGCAGTTCTTC. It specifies CASSLQGRYNEQFF.

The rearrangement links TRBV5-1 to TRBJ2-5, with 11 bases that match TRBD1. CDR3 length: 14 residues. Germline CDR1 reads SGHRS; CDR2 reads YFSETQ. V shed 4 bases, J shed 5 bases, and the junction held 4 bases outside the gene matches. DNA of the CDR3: TGCGCCAGCAGCCCCGGGACAGGGGGGGAGACCCAGTACTTC. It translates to CASSPGTGGETQYF. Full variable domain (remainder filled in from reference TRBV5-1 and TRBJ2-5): KAGVTQTPRYLIKTRGQQVTLSCSPISGHRSVSWYQQTPGQGLQFLFEYFSETQRNKGNFPGRFSGRQFSNSRSEMNVSTLELGDSALYLCASSPGTGGETQYFGPGTRLLVL.

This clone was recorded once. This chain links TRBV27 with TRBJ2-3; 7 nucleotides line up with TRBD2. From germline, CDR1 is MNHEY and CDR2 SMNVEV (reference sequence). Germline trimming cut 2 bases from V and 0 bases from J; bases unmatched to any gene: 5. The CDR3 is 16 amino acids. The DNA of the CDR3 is TGTGCCAGCAGTTTAAAGGGACTACCTAGCACAGATACGCAGTATTTT. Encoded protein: CASSLKGLPSTDTQYF.